These 26 T cell receptor beta chains originate from one sample sequenced in a study of siplizumab effects on memory and regulatory T cells. Data came from immunoSEQ multiplex PCR; TCRdb stores just in-frame clones and leaves some out. Of around 45,000 clones listed, roughly nine tenths are singletons. Sequencing input: naive CD8+ T cells sorted from blood. Receptor source: a human donor in good health.

The V call is TRBV7-8, the J call TRBJ1-3; the D gene is possibly TRBD1 (5 bases). Trimming removed 5 bases at V and 0 bases at J, with 29 bases between. Germline CDR1 SGHVS, CDR2 FQNEAQ. This CDR3 region has 21 residues. CDR3 in amino acids: CASSHKRDSLENWDSGNTIYF. CDR3 DNA: TGTGCCAGCAGCCATAAAAGGGACTCCCTTGAAAATTGGGACTCTGGAAACACCATATATTTT.

This rearrangement joins TRBV12-5 to TRBJ2-7; 7 nucleotides match TRBD2. Germline CDR1 and CDR2: LGHNT and FRNRAP. J lost 0 bases, V lost 6 bases, and 8 bases had no gene match. The CDR3 extends over 15 amino acids. The chain's CDR3 is CASGETRDYSYEQYF. The CDR3 region has the DNA TGTGCTAGTGGCGAGACCAGGGACTACTCCTACGAGCAGTACTTC.

The rearrangement joins TRBV11-3 to TRBJ2-1, with D perhaps being TRBD1 or TRBD2 (6 bases each). The V end lost 1 base, the J end lost 6 bases, and 10 bases lay between the germline ends. The germline V gene has CDR1 SGHNT and CDR2 YENEEA. The CDR3 sequence is 14 residues long. CDR3 nucleotides: TGTGCCAGCAGCTTAGCGGGGGCAGGCAATGAGCAGTTCTTC. Its protein product is CASSLAGAGNEQFF.

The J gene is TRBJ2-7, the V gene TRBV6-1; no clear D. The CDR3 has 13 amino acids. In germline, CDR1 is MNHNS, CDR2 SASEGT. Trimming cost V 4 bases and J 3 bases, with 10 bases left between them. CDR3 DNA: TGTGCCAGCAGTGGCCACCCAGACTACGAGCAGTACTTC. It is translated as CASSGHPDYEQYF.

The genes are TRBV27 and TRBJ2-1; 9 bases match TRBD2. Germline values: CDR1 MNHEY, CDR2 SMNVEV (reference sequence). The CDR3 consists of 18 residues. Trimming cost V 10 bases and J 2 bases; bases outside gene matches: 18. The CDR3 region is CATKRGLAITDTYNEQFF. As DNA, the CDR3 is TGTGCCACCAAGAGGGGACTAGCAATCACAGACACCTACAATGAGCAGTTCTTC.

This sequence joins TRBV7-9 and TRBJ1-1; D not certain. Trimming removed 7 bases from V and 1 base from J, with 10 bases in between. This CDR3 contains 13 residues. CDR1 is SEHNR and CDR2 is FQNEAQ in the germline V gene (reference sequence). Here the CDR3 DNA reads TGTGCCAGCACCGGCGGCCAGAACACTGAAGCTTTCTTT. This encodes CASTGGQNTEAFF.

This chain connects TRBV7-8 to TRBJ2-7, with 7 bases aligning to TRBD1. CDR1 and CDR2 from the germline V gene are SGHVS and FQNEAQ. V gave up 5 bases and J gave up 3 bases; unmatched junction bases: 7. CDR3 length: 14 amino acids. The CDR3 nucleotides are TGTGCCAGCAGCGAGGGACAGAACCTCTACGAGCAGTACTTC. Amino acid sequence: CASSEGQNLYEQYF.

The J gene is TRBJ2-5, the V gene TRBV5-8, with 7 bases identical to TRBD2. The CDR3 covers 17 residues. CDR1 is SGHTS, CDR2 YDEGEE, per germline. J was trimmed by 3 bases and V by 7 bases; bases with no gene match: 18. The CDR3 DNA is TGTGCCAGCCACCCCCGCCTAGCGGAGAGACCGGAAGAGACCCAGTACTTC. Protein: CASHPRLAERPEETQYF.

This clone came up once. The J gene is TRBJ2-5, the V gene TRBV5-1; TRBD1 agrees at 10 bases. The CDR3 is 19 amino acids. V lost 0 bases, J lost 5 bases, and 16 bases stayed unmatched. Germline CDR1 SGHRS, CDR2 YFSETQ. CDR3 residues: CASSLGASPRTGGDETQYF. Written as DNA, the CDR3 is TGCGCCAGCAGCTTGGGCGCGTCTCCCCGGACAGGGGGTGACGAGACCCAGTACTTC.

CDR3 sequence: CASMGVSYEQYF. Here the CDR3 DNA reads TGTGCCAGCATGGGGGTGTCCTACGAGCAGTACTTC. V gene TRBV6-6 combines with J gene TRBJ2-7, with D perhaps TRBD1 or TRBD2 (5 bases each). The CDR3 is made up of 12 amino acids. Germline loops: CDR1 MNHNY, CDR2 SVGAGI (reference sequence). V lost 7 bases, J lost 1 base, and 8 bases lay in between.

The chain links TRBV6-5 to TRBJ2-1, with 9 bases identical to TRBD2. The CDR3 length is 14 residues. The germline V gene has CDR1 MNHEY and CDR2 SVGAGI. Unmatched junction bases numbered 3, after V lost 6 bases and J lost 3 bases. The DNA for the CDR3 is TGTGCCAGCAGCCCTAGCGGGGACTACAATGAGCAGTTCTTC. Translation gives CASSPSGDYNEQFF.

V usage is TRBV9 and J usage is TRBJ2-1; unclear D gene. Trimming shortened V by 3 bases and J by 4 bases, and 8 bases separated the two germline ends. This CDR3 has 13 amino acids. Germline V gene lookup returns CDR1 SGDLS and CDR2 YYNGEE. The CDR3 nucleotides read TGTGCCAGCAGCGCAACACCGTACAATGAGCAGTTCTTC. Its protein product is CASSATPYNEQFF.

The rearrangement joins TRBV19 to TRBJ2-2; D is possibly TRBD2 (5 bases). The V gene's germline CDR1 is LNHDA and CDR2 SQIVND (reference sequence). The CDR3 consists of 12 residues. V was pared by 3 bases and J by 6 bases, with 5 bases between. The CDR3 DNA reads TGTGCCAGTAGTATGGGAGCCGGGGAGCTGTTTTTT. The encoded protein is CASSMGAGELFF.

The CDR3 coding sequence is TGTGCCAGCAGTGTTGAAGGGATATCCCTTTTCGATGAGCAGTTCTTC. Amino acids: CASSVEGISLFDEQFF. The genes are TRBV2 and TRBJ2-1; D gene unclear. This CDR3 is 16 amino acids long. Per germline, CDR1 SNHLY and CDR2 FYNNEI. The V and J ends lost 4 bases and 8 bases respectively, with 21 bases between them.

The V call is TRBV6-5, the J call TRBJ1-3; TRBD1 matches at 10 bases. Looked up from germline, CDR1 is MNHEY and CDR2 is SVGAGI. The CDR3 is 15 amino acids. Losses at the gene ends were 5 bases for V and 3 bases for J; bases not matched to a gene: 4. CDR3 DNA: TGTGCCAGCAGTCAGACAGGGGGCCTTGGAAACACCATATATTTT. Its translation: CASSQTGGLGNTIYF.

The chain combines TRBV7-8 with TRBJ2-3; 14 bases line up with TRBD2. The CDR3 has 18 amino acids. The junction had 11 bases not matched to a gene; V was cut back by 5 bases and J by 4 bases. Germline V gene sequence: CDR1 SGHVS, CDR2 FQNEAQ. The CDR3 DNA reads TGTGCCAGCAGCCCGCTGGGGACTAGCGGGAGATTCGCAGATACGCAGTATTTT. The encoded protein is CASSPLGTSGRFADTQYF.

This chain links TRBV7-9 with TRBJ2-7, with D unclear. V lost 2 bases to trimming and J lost 1 base, with 12 bases between them. Germline assignment: CDR1 SEHNR and CDR2 FQNEAQ (reference sequence). The CDR3 covers 15 residues. Here the CDR3 reads CASSLSDGLSYEQYF. In DNA form, the CDR3 reads TGTGCCAGCAGCTTAAGCGACGGATTATCCTACGAGCAGTACTTC.

The gene calls are TRBV19 and TRBJ2-2; 13 bases agree with TRBD2. Germline values: CDR1 LNHDA, CDR2 SQIVND (reference sequence). The CDR3 length is 16 residues. V trimming: 5 bases; J trimming: 7 bases; junction bases outside the gene matches: 7. The CDR3 spells CASSFTSGGAGGELFF. CDR3 nucleotides: TGTGCCAGTAGTTTTACTAGCGGGGGGGCCGGCGGGGAGCTGTTTTTT.

This clone was counted a single time. This chain links TRBV2 with TRBJ1-1; D is possibly TRBD1 (5 bases). Germline V gives CDR1 SNHLY, CDR2 FYNNEI. The CDR3 is 14 residues long. Trimming pared 8 bases from V and 0 bases from J, leaving 13 bases between. This CDR3 reads CASGPGTLNTEAFF. CDR3 nucleotide sequence: TGTGCCAGCGGGCCAGGGACCTTGAACACTGAAGCTTTCTTT.

This rearrangement joins TRBV27 to TRBJ2-2; no reliable D call. This CDR3 has 13 residues. V shed 6 bases and J shed 0 bases, with 5 bases lying between them. Looked up from germline, CDR1 is MNHEY and CDR2 is SMNVEV (reference sequence). The CDR3 here is CASRRPNTGELFF. CDR3 nucleotides: TGTGCCAGCAGAAGGCCGAACACCGGGGAGCTGTTTTTT.

This clone was found a few times. This chain joins TRBV19 and TRBJ1-1, with D uncertain. V shed 6 bases and J shed 6 bases, with 20 bases lying between them. Germline CDR1 and CDR2: LNHDA and SQIVND (reference sequence). The CDR3 extends over 15 amino acids. The CDR3 bases are TGTGCCAGTAGCCTACTCTGGATGGATTCCTCTGAAGCTTTCTTT. It is translated as CASSLLWMDSSEAFF.

This clone was counted only a few times. This sequence joins TRBV7-9 and TRBJ2-7; possibly TRBD1 for D (6 bases). The V and J ends lost 5 bases and 7 bases respectively, with 12 bases between them. Germline CDR1 reads SEHNR; CDR2 reads FQNEAQ (reference sequence). The CDR3 contains 12 residues. The CDR3 DNA reads as TGTGCCAGCAGCCCTACAGGGTGGGAGCAGTACTTC. It translates to CASSPTGWEQYF.

The chain employs TRBV4-1 and TRBJ2-2, with TRBD1 as a possible D gene (6 bases). The CDR3 contains 17 residues. Deletions cut 0 bases from V and 3 bases from J, with 14 bases between. Germline V gene lookup returns CDR1 MGHRA and CDR2 YSYEKL. Here the CDR3 reads CASSQDDRSGDTGELFF. The CDR3 nucleotides are TGCGCCAGCAGCCAAGATGACAGGAGTGGCGACACCGGGGAGCTGTTTTTT.

The chain employs TRBV11-1 and TRBJ1-1; no clear D gene. This CDR3 spans 12 amino acids. The germline V gene encodes CDR1 SGHAT and CDR2 FQDESV (reference sequence). The V end was cut by 1 base, the J end by 8 bases, with 8 bases between. The CDR3 DNA follows: TGTGCCAGCAGCTTAGGGGAGACAGAAGCTTTCTTT. Translated: CASSLGETEAFF. Together with reference TRBV11-1 and TRBJ1-1, the CDR3 gives the full variable domain: EAEVAQSPRYKITEKSQAVAFWCDPISGHATLYWYRQILGQGPELLVQFQDESVVDDSQLPKDRFSAERLKGVDSTLKIQPAELGDSAMYLCASSLGETEAFFGQGTRLTVV.

V usage is TRBV7-6 and J usage is TRBJ1-1, with no clear D. CDR3 size: 14 residues. With 5 bases removed from V and 5 bases from J, the gap between germline ends came to 15 bases. CDR1 is SGHVS, CDR2 FNYEAQ, per germline. The CDR3 nucleotides read TGTGCCAGCAGCGCAGAGGGAGGTTGGACTGAAGCTTTCTTT. Protein sequence: CASSAEGGWTEAFF.

This chain connects TRBV14 to TRBJ2-2; D remains ambiguous. Germline V gives CDR1 SGHDN, CDR2 FVKESK. This CDR3 comprises 15 residues. Trimming left V 4 bases short and J 5 bases short, with 14 bases between. CDR3 nucleotide sequence: TGTGCCAGCAGCCCGATTCTCCAACCAACCGGGGAGCTGTTTTTT. Residues: CASSPILQPTGELFF.